Sequencing of this T cell receptor beta chain was carried out in a study of regulatory T cells in long-lasting Graves disease. The time point: persistent/refractory GD, antithyroid drugs over 5 years with positive TRAb. PBMC-derived RNA was used for the TCR library. Recruitment took place at an endocrinology department in Xi'an, China. Assembly of TCR beta libraries relied on iRepertoire HTBI primers together with Arm-PCR of CDR3 regions. One entry per CDR3 protein results from TCRdb running MiXCR on the multiplex PCR reads. The repertoire holds 300,000 to 350,000 distinct CDR3 sequences, with around a fifth as singletons. The CDR3 extends over 14 amino acids. V lost 2 bases and J 1 base, leaving 9 bases between the germline ends. Germline CDR1 GTSNPN, CDR2 SVGIG (reference sequence).

The sequencing here drew on peripheral blood mononuclear cells (PBMCs), taken when the disease was refractory, from a patient treated with antithyroid drugs. This receptor was identified in a female donor with Graves disease. The rearrangement links TRBV30 to TRBJ1-5; no clear D. The CDR3 DNA sequence: TGTGCCTGGAGTCTACCTAGGAGCAATCAGCCCCAGCATTTT. Protein product: CAWSLPRSNQPQHF.